Shown below are 9 T cell receptor beta chains from a single sample sequenced in a study of T cells in Graves' hyperthyroidism and ophthalmopathy. There were TCR beta CDR3 regions amplified from RNA transcripts. An initial round of RT-PCR targeting the TCR CDR3 relied on the HTBI primer set. Via MiXCR, TCRdb re-called the multiplex PCR reads, giving one row per CDR3 protein. The data contain fewer than 650,000 distinct CDR3 sequences, approximately 14% of them singletons. Sequencing used blood. The origin of the receptors is a woman between 40 and 55 years old with Graves' ophthalmopathy.

Ten or more counts support this clonotype. The chain uses TRBV29-1 and TRBJ1-1; D gene unclear. V was trimmed by 4 bases and J by 1 base, leaving 10 bases between them. The CDR3 sequence is 13 residues long. Germline V gene lookup returns CDR1 SQVTM and CDR2 ANQGSEA. The CDR3 DNA follows: TGCAGCGTTGTAGCCCAGACGAACACTGAAGCTTTCTTT. Encoded protein: CSVVAQTNTEAFF.

This clonotype was recorded at least ten times. The rearrangement links TRBV6-2 or TRBV6-3 to TRBJ2-5; TRBD1 matches at 9 bases. The CDR3 length is 13 residues. Germline V gene data show CDR1 as MNHEY and CDR2 as SVGEGT. V lost 7 bases, J lost 6 bases, and 6 bases stayed unmatched. The CDR3 is CASTTGGWKTQYF. The DNA of the CDR3 is TGTGCCAGCACCACAGGGGGCTGGAAGACCCAGTACTTC.

V is TRBV28 and J is TRBJ2-7, with 13 bases aligning to TRBD2. The CDR3 totals 15 residues. With V trimmed by 9 bases and J by 3 bases, 8 bases remained unmatched. Germline assignment: CDR1 MDHEN and CDR2 SYDVKM. DNA of the CDR3: TGTGCCAGGATAGGACTAGCGGGAGTAGTCTACGAGCAGTACTTC. Translating gives CARIGLAGVVYEQYF.

This clonotype was counted many times. This chain joins TRBV6-2 or TRBV6-3 and TRBJ2-1; D is ambiguous. This CDR3 is 16 amino acids long. The germline V gene has CDR1 MNHEY and CDR2 SVGEGT. The ends were cut back, 4 bases at V and 0 bases at J, with 13 bases in the middle. The CDR3 sequence is CASSSFTFSSYNEQFF. In nucleotides, the CDR3 is TGTGCCAGCAGTTCTTTTACCTTTAGCTCCTACAATGAGCAGTTCTTC.

This clonotype appeared many times. This chain links TRBV15 with TRBJ1-1, with TRBD1 matching over 7 bases. Germline trimming cut 0 bases from V and 2 bases from J; bases unmatched to any gene: 9. Germline CDR1 and CDR2: LNHNV and YYDKDF (reference sequence). CDR3 length: 17 amino acids. CDR3 in amino acids: CATSRDGRGDSNTEAFF. CDR3 coding DNA: TGTGCCACCAGCAGAGACGGTCGGGGGGACAGTAACACTGAAGCTTTCTTT.

This clonotype appeared a few times. Here the CDR3 DNA reads TGCAGTGCTAGAGGTCAAGAGGTAACGGAAAAACTGTTTTTT. Translated, it gives CSARGQEVTEKLFF. The rearrangement uses TRBV20-1 and TRBJ1-4; D ambiguous. The V gene lost 1 base and the J gene lost 8 bases, with 14 bases spanning the gap. The CDR3 is 14 amino acids. From germline, CDR1 is DFQATT and CDR2 SNEGSKA (reference sequence).

The V call is TRBV28, the J call TRBJ2-2, with D possibly being TRBD1 (6 bases). The CDR3 length is 16 residues. V gave up 3 bases and J gave up 6 bases, with 17 bases separating them. Germline V gives CDR1 MDHEN, CDR2 SYDVKM. The CDR3 coding sequence is TGTGCCAGCAGTTTGCGTACCCCGAACAGGGCCGGGGAGCTGTTTTTT. It yields the protein CASSLRTPNRAGELFF. The whole variable domain, remainder taken from reference TRBV28 and TRBJ2-2, is DVKVTQSSRYLVKRTGEKVFLECVQDMDHENMFWYRQDPGLGLRLIYFSYDVKMKEKGDIPEGYSVSREKKERFSLILESASTNQTSMYLCASSLRTPNRAGELFFGEGSRLTVL.

The V gene is TRBV25-1, the J gene TRBJ2-2; no firm D call. Germline V lookup: CDR1 MGHDK, CDR2 SYGVNS. Trimming cost V 7 bases and J 4 bases, with 7 bases left between them. CDR3 length: 12 residues. The CDR3 region is CASNWGTGELFF. CDR3 coding DNA: TGTGCCAGCAATTGGGGCACCGGGGAGCTGTTTTTT.

For this clonotype: This could be a read error, since a much larger clone is one nucleotide away. This chain links TRBV20-1 with TRBJ2-7; the match to TRBD2 covers 8 bases. Germline CDR1 reads DFQATT; CDR2 reads SNEGSKA (reference sequence). The CDR3 is 12 residues long. CDR3 in amino acids: CSVRSGSYEQHF. CDR3 bases: TGCAGTGTACGCAGCGGGAGCTACGAGCAGCACTTC.